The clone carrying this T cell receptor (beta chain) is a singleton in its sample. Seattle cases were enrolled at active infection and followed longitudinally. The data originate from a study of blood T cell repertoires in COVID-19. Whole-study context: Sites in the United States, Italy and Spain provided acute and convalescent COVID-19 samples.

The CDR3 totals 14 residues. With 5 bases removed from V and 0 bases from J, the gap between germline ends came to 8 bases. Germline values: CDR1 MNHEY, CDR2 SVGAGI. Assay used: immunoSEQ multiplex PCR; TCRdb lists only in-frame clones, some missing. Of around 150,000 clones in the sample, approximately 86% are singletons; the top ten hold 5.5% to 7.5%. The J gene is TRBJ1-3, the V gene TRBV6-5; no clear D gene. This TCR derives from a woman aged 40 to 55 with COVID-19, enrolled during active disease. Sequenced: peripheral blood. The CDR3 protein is CASSKLDSGNTIYF. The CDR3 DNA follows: TGTGCCAGCAGTAAACTAGACTCTGGAAACACCATATATTTT.